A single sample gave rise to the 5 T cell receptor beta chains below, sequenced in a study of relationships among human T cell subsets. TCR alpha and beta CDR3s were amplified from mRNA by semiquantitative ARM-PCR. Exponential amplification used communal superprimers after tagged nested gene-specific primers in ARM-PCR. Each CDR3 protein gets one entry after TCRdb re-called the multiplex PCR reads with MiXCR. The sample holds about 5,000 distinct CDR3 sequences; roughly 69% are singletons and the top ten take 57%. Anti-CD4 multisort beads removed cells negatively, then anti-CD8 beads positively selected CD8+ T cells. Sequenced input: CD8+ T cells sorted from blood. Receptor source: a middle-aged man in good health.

CDR3 residues: CASSEGGGLGNQPQHF. The CDR3 DNA reads as TGCGCCAGCAGTGAGGGAGGGGGTCTGGGGAATCAGCCCCAGCATTTT. The chain employs TRBV10-2 and TRBJ1-5, with D perhaps TRBD1 (6 bases). CDR3 length: 16 residues. CDR1 WSHSY and CDR2 SAAADI come from the germline V gene. The germline V and J ends were trimmed by 2 bases and 4 bases, with 15 bases remaining between them.

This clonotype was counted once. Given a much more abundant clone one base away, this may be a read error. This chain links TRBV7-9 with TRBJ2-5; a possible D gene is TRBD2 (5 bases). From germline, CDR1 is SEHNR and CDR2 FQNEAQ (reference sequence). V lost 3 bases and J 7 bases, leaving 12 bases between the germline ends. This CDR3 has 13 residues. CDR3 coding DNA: TGTGCCAGCAGCTTCGGAGGCTCTGGGACCCAGTACTTC. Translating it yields CASSFGGSGTQYF.

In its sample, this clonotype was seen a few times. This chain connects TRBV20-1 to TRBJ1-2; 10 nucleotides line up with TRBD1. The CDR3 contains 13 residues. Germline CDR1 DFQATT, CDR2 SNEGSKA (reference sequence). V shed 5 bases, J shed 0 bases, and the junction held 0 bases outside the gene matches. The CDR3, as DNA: TGCAGTGCTGGACAGGGGGCTAACTATGGCTACACCTTC. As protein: CSAGQGANYGYTF.

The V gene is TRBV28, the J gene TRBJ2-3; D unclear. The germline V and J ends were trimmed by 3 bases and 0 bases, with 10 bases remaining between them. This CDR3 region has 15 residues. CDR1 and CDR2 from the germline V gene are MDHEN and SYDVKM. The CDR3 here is CASSFSVPSTDTQYF. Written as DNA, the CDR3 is TGTGCCAGCAGTTTCAGCGTACCTAGCACAGATACGCAGTATTTT.

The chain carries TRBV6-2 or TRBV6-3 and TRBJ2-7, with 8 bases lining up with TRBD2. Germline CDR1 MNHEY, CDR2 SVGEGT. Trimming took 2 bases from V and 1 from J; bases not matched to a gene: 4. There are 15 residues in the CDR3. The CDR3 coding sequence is TGTGCCAGCAGTTACGGGGTAGCGGGATCCTACGAGCAGTACTTC. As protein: CASSYGVAGSYEQYF.